One sample yielded the 32 T cell receptor beta chains listed below, sequenced in a study of graft-versus-host responses after intestinal transplantation. The method was immunoSEQ multiplex PCR; TCRdb's version includes in-frame clones alone and lacks a portion of them. The sample has some 10,000 clones; 31% are singletons. The sequencing used alloreactive CD4+ T cells from a mixed lymphocyte reaction culture, collected before transplantation. Noted subset: CFSE-low proliferating T cells sorted from approximately 6-day pre-transplant mixed lymphocyte reaction (GvH or HvG direction). The source is a human patient who was an organ donor for intestinal transplantation.

This chain uses TRBV2 with TRBJ1-1; TRBD1 might be the D (6 bases). V lost 8 bases and J lost 1, with 17 bases in between. Germline CDR1 SNHLY, CDR2 FYNNEI. This CDR3 has 15 amino acids. The CDR3 coding sequence is TGTGCCAGCGGACGAGGAACAGGGCAGAACACTGAAGCTTTCTTT. Amino acids: CASGRGTGQNTEAFF.

This chain joins TRBV5-1 and TRBJ2-5, with 8 bases matching TRBD2. Germline assignment: CDR1 SGHRS and CDR2 YFSETQ. The CDR3 extends over 13 amino acids. Trimming cost V 5 bases and J 9 bases; bases outside gene matches: 9. As DNA, the CDR3 is TGCGCCAGCAGAGATACAGCCGGGAGGGCCCAGTACTTC. Translation: CASRDTAGRAQYF.

This clone has a handful of counts. The chain joins TRBV10-3 to TRBJ1-1; D may be TRBD1 (5 bases). Trimming shortened V by 7 bases and J by 2 bases, and 11 bases separated the two germline ends. This CDR3 spans 13 amino acids. Germline CDR1 and CDR2: ENHRY and SYGVKD. CDR3 bases: TGTGCCATCAAGTCGGGGGTAAACACTGAAGCTTTCTTT. It yields the protein CAIKSGVNTEAFF.

This chain joins TRBV9 and TRBJ1-4, with 8 bases identical to TRBD1. V dropped 4 bases and J dropped 7; count of bases not matched to a gene: 9. Germline V lookup: CDR1 SGDLS, CDR2 YYNGEE. This CDR3 is built from 15 residues. For the CDR3, the DNA is TGTGCCAGCAGCTGGCGGACAGGGTCAGGTGAAAAACTGTTTTTT. This encodes CASSWRTGSGEKLFF.

The chain employs TRBV19 and TRBJ2-5; 9 positions agree with TRBD2. The V gene end was trimmed by 7 bases and the J gene end by 5 bases; junction bases not matched to a gene: 14. Germline V gene sequence: CDR1 LNHDA, CDR2 SQIVND (reference sequence). The CDR3 loop spans 16 amino acids. CDR3 sequence reads: CASTTSAGGGRETQYF. The DNA of the CDR3 is TGTGCCAGTACCACCTCAGCGGGGGGAGGTCGGGAGACCCAGTACTTC.

In its sample, this clone was seen a few times. The J gene is TRBJ2-7, the V gene TRBV18; 7 nucleotides match TRBD1. Germline CDR1 reads KGHSH; CDR2 reads LQKENI. V trimming: 0 bases; J trimming: 5 bases; junction bases outside the gene matches: 4. This CDR3 region has 14 residues. This CDR3 reads CASSPPGQRHEQYF. The CDR3 DNA is TGTGCCAGCTCACCACCGGGACAGCGCCACGAGCAGTACTTC.

The rearrangement joins TRBV11-3 to TRBJ1-1; D is ambiguous. The germline V and J ends were trimmed by 1 base and 4 bases, with 19 bases remaining between them. The CDR3 extends over 17 amino acids. The V gene's germline CDR1 is SGHNT and CDR2 YENEEA. CDR3 in amino acids: CASSLVGSTPRATEAFF. CDR3 nucleotides: TGTGCCAGCAGCTTAGTAGGATCCACACCGAGGGCCACTGAAGCTTTCTTT.

The V and J genes are TRBV5-4 and TRBJ2-5, with D hard to call. Trimming removed 7 bases from V and 5 bases from J, with 9 bases in between. This CDR3 has 11 residues. Germline assignment: CDR1 SGHNT and CDR2 YYREEE (reference sequence). CDR3 bases: TGTGCCAGCGCCTCCGGGGAGACCCAGTACTTC. Its translation: CASASGETQYF. The variable domain in full, with the rest retrieved from reference TRBV5-4 and TRBJ2-5, is ETGVTQSPTHLIKTRGQQVTLRCSSQSGHNTVSWYQQALGQGPQFIFQYYREEENGRGNFPPRFSGLQFPNYSSELNVNALELDDSALYLCASASGETQYFGPGTRLLVL.

The chain employs TRBV20-1 and TRBJ1-6, with D unclear. The V end lost 2 bases, the J end lost 6 bases, and 2 bases lay between the germline ends. Per germline, CDR1 DFQATT and CDR2 SNEGSKA (reference sequence). The CDR3 contains 11 residues. The CDR3 DNA reads as TGCAGTGCTAGACTTAATTCACCCCTCCACTTT. It codes for CSARLNSPLHF.

The CDR3 loop reads CASSSPGQPNYGYTF. Written as DNA, the CDR3 is TGTGCCAGCAGTTCACCGGGACAGCCCAACTATGGCTACACCTTC. The V gene is TRBV28, the J gene TRBJ1-2; 7 bases fit TRBD1. The CDR3 is 15 amino acids. Germline V gene lookup returns CDR1 MDHEN and CDR2 SYDVKM. The ends lost 4 bases at V and 2 bases at J; junction bases unmatched: 7.

The chain links TRBV19 to TRBJ2-1, with D possibly TRBD2 on 5 matching bases. Germline-derived CDR1 and CDR2 are LNHDA and SQIVND (reference sequence). V was shortened by 2 bases and J by 2 bases, with 10 bases between the two germline ends. The CDR3 sequence is 15 residues long. As DNA, the CDR3 is TGTGCCAGTAGTATAAAGTCGGGAACCTACAATGAGCAGTTCTTC. It specifies CASSIKSGTYNEQFF.

The chain combines TRBV6-6 with TRBJ2-1, with TRBD2 matching 8 bases. V dropped 5 bases and J dropped 5; count of bases not matched to a gene: 8. The CDR3 runs to 15 residues. Germline CDR1 and CDR2: MNHNY and SVGAGI (reference sequence). CDR3 sequence reads: CASSPGLEAHNEQFF. DNA of the CDR3: TGTGCCAGCAGTCCGGGACTAGAGGCCCACAATGAGCAGTTCTTC.

This clone was counted only a few times. This sequence joins TRBV29-1 and TRBJ2-3, with TRBD2 identical over 7 bases. The junction had 4 bases not matched to a gene; V was cut back by 4 bases and J by 6 bases. CDR3 length equals 12 residues. CDR1 is SQVTM, CDR2 ANQGSEA, per germline. For the CDR3, the DNA is TGCAGCGTTGCGACCGGGGGGGATACGCAGTATTTT. It specifies CSVATGGDTQYF.

This clone was observed a few times. The chain recombines TRBV19 with TRBJ1-2; 9 bases agree with TRBD1. Per germline, CDR1 LNHDA and CDR2 SQIVND (reference sequence). This CDR3 has 13 residues. The V segment lost 6 bases and the J segment 4 bases; nucleotides outside the gene matches: 3. CDR3 amino acids: CASRPGQGYGYTF. The CDR3 nucleotides read TGTGCCAGTAGGCCGGGACAGGGCTATGGCTACACCTTC.

The gene calls are TRBV12-2 and TRBJ2-3; the D call TRBD1 from the table was never checked on the DNA. TRBV12-2 is listed as a pseudogene. This CDR3 spans 16 amino acids. Here the CDR3 reads CASRPGQGGGTDTQYF. DNA of the CDR3: TGTGCAAGTCGCCCAGGACAGGGGGGGGGCACAGATACGCAGTATTTT.

The CDR3 region has the DNA TGCGCCAGCAGCCAAGACCTACTTCCCTACGAGCAGTACTTC. Its translation is CASSQDLLPYEQYF. The chain employs TRBV4-1 and TRBJ2-7; unclear D gene. Per germline, CDR1 MGHRA and CDR2 YSYEKL. The CDR3 totals 14 residues. Trimming removed 0 bases from V and 2 bases from J, with 8 bases in between.

This clone has a handful of counts. V and J are TRBV27 and TRBJ1-2; unclear D gene. The CDR3 has 14 amino acids. V lost 4 bases and J 4 bases, leaving 13 bases between the germline ends. Germline CDR1 MNHEY, CDR2 SMNVEV (reference sequence). This CDR3 is CASSSREGFYGYTF. CDR3 DNA sequence: TGTGCCAGCAGTTCCCGGGAGGGCTTCTATGGCTACACCTTC.

This chain joins TRBV2 and TRBJ2-7; the match to TRBD1 covers 7 bases. The CDR3 extends over 13 amino acids. V shed 7 bases and J 0 bases; nucleotides not matched to a gene: 3. Germline lookup yields CDR1 SNHLY and CDR2 FYNNEI. CDR3 DNA: TGTGCCAGCAAGGGACAGATCTCCTACGAGCAGTACTTC. Amino acid sequence: CASKGQISYEQYF.

This clone appeared a few times. V gene TRBV11-1 combines with J gene TRBJ2-7; weak D call: TRBD1 (6 bases). The CDR3 is made up of 12 amino acids. Trimming pared 5 bases from V and 2 bases from J, leaving 7 bases between. The germline V gene encodes CDR1 SGHAT and CDR2 FQDESV (reference sequence). The CDR3 coding sequence is TGTGCCAGCAGCCGGGACACCTACGAGCAGTACTTC. This sequence encodes CASSRDTYEQYF.

This clone was seen a handful of times. The rearrangement links TRBV9 to TRBJ2-1; 9 bases fit TRBD2. Germline loops: CDR1 SGDLS, CDR2 YYNGEE. The CDR3 covers 14 residues. Losses at the gene ends were 2 bases for V and 5 bases for J; bases not matched to a gene: 2. In DNA form, the CDR3 reads TGTGCCAGCAGCGTGCTAGCGGGGCACAATGAGCAGTTCTTC. This gives the protein CASSVLAGHNEQFF.

The table lists this clone with a few counts. The chain employs TRBV5-4 and TRBJ2-7; D not resolved. The germline CDR1 and CDR2 sequences are SGHNT and YYREEE (reference sequence). The CDR3 spans 13 residues. Trimming took off 4 bases at V and 3 bases at J, with 11 bases between the two ends. CDR3 region: CASSQANHYEQYF. DNA for the CDR3: TGTGCCAGCAGCCAAGCTAATCACTACGAGCAGTACTTC.

The table lists this clone with a count of one. The chain recombines TRBV9 with TRBJ1-1, with TRBD1 matching over 9 bases. Germline values: CDR1 SGDLS, CDR2 YYNGEE. The V and J ends lost 0 bases and 10 bases, in that order; junction bases with no gene match: 4. The CDR3 is made up of 13 amino acids. DNA for the CDR3: TGTGCCAGCAGCGTAGTGACAGGGGGGCGAGCTTTCTTT. Translating it yields CASSVVTGGRAFF.

V is TRBV4-2 and J is TRBJ1-1; D gene uncertain. The V gene's germline CDR1 is LGHNA and CDR2 YNFKEQ. The CDR3 is 13 amino acids. Deletions cut 5 bases from V and 1 base from J, with 8 bases between. In DNA, the CDR3 is TGTGCCAGCAGCTTGGAGAGGAACACTGAAGCTTTCTTT. This codes for CASSLERNTEAFF.

This clone was counted only a few times. This chain links TRBV4-1 with TRBJ2-5; 9 nucleotides agree with TRBD2. CDR3 length equals 16 residues. The junction had 7 bases not matched to a gene; V was cut back by 1 base and J by 4 bases. CDR1 and CDR2 from the germline V gene are MGHRA and YSYEKL. In nucleotides, the CDR3 is TGCGCCAGCAGCCAAGTTCCTAGCGGGGTGGGAGAGACCCAGTACTTC. Its protein is CASSQVPSGVGETQYF.

This clone occurred a few times. CDR3 residues: CASSAGLAGGWGEQYF. CDR3 nucleotides: TGTGCCAGCAGCGCAGGACTAGCGGGGGGGTGGGGCGAGCAGTACTTC. J is TRBJ2-7 and V is TRBV9, with TRBD2 matching over 15 bases. J was trimmed by 6 bases and V by 3 bases; bases with no gene match: 7. The CDR3 is 16 amino acids. Germline CDR1 SGDLS, CDR2 YYNGEE.

There are a few counts of this clone. The chain employs TRBV4-3 and TRBJ2-3, with a weak D call TRBD1 (6 bases). The germline CDR1 and CDR2 sequences are LGHNA and YSLEER. Trimming took 3 bases from V and 6 from J, leaving 16 bases between them. CDR3 size: 15 residues. The CDR3 here is CASSQGHRPGDTQYF. The CDR3 DNA reads TGCGCCAGCAGCCAGGGACACCGACCAGGGGATACGCAGTATTTT.

This rearrangement joins TRBV7-9 to TRBJ1-4; 9 bases agree with TRBD1. After removal of 2 bases from V and 5 bases from J, the junction contained 3 bases not matched to a gene. The germline V gene encodes CDR1 SEHNR and CDR2 FQNEAQ (reference sequence). The CDR3 is 15 amino acids. In DNA, the CDR3 is TGTGCCAGCAGCTTAATCGGGACAGGGAATGAAAAACTGTTTTTT. Protein: CASSLIGTGNEKLFF.

The chain links TRBV11-2 to TRBJ1-2; 7 bases fit TRBD1. The germline V gene has CDR1 SGHAT and CDR2 FQNNGV. The CDR3 length is 12 residues. J was trimmed by 9 bases and V by 5 bases; bases with no gene match: 6. The CDR3 DNA reads as TGTGCCAGCAGCCGACAGGGAATGAGCTACACCTTC. It is translated as CASSRQGMSYTF.

The rearrangement links TRBV5-1 to TRBJ2-4; 9 bases are shared with TRBD1. With V trimmed by 4 bases and J by 5 bases, 4 bases remained unmatched. The CDR3 length is 14 residues. CDR1 is SGHRS, CDR2 YFSETQ, per germline. CDR3 nucleotides: TGCGCCAGCAGCGGGTGGACAGGGGAAAACATTCAGTACTTC. Protein sequence: CASSGWTGENIQYF. The full variable domain, its missing parts supplied by reference TRBV5-1 and TRBJ2-4, is KAGVTQTPRYLIKTRGQQVTLSCSPISGHRSVSWYQQTPGQGLQFLFEYFSETQRNKGNFPGRFSGRQFSNSRSEMNVSTLELGDSALYLCASSGWTGENIQYFGAGTRLSVL.

This rearrangement joins TRBV18 to TRBJ2-1, with D maybe TRBD2 (6 bases). V was pared by 6 bases and J by 3 bases, with 12 bases between. This CDR3 contains 14 residues. Germline V lookup: CDR1 KGHSH, CDR2 LQKENI. DNA for the CDR3: TGTGCCAGCTCCAGACTAGTGGGCTACAATGAGCAGTTCTTC. Its translation: CASSRLVGYNEQFF.

This chain connects TRBV7-9 to TRBJ2-5; 7 nucleotides match TRBD1. The germline V gene has CDR1 SEHNR and CDR2 FQNEAQ (reference sequence). This CDR3 has 13 amino acids. V was pared by 5 bases and J by 5 bases, with 5 bases of the junction left unmatched. CDR3 residues: CASSLDREETQYF. The CDR3 bases are TGTGCCAGCAGCCTCGACAGGGAGGAGACCCAGTACTTC.

The sample holds a few counts of this clone. The chain uses TRBV7-9 and TRBJ2-4; TRBD2 aligns across 7 bases. Germline V lookup: CDR1 SEHNR, CDR2 FQNEAQ (reference sequence). CDR3 length: 13 amino acids. V lost 6 bases to trimming and J lost 9 bases; unmatched junction nucleotides: 8. For the CDR3, the DNA is TGTGCCAGCAGACCATCGGGAGGCGGCATTCAGTACTTC. Amino acid sequence: CASRPSGGGIQYF.